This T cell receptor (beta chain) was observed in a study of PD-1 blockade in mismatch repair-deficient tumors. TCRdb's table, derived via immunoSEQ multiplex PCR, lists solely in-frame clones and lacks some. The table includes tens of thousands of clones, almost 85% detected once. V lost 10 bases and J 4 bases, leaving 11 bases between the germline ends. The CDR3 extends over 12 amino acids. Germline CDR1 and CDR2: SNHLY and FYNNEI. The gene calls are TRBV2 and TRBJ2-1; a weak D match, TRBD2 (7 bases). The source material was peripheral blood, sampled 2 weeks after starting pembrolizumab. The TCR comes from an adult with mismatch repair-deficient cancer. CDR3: CATRGAYNEQFF. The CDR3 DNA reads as TGTGCCACCCGGGGGGCTTACAATGAGCAGTTCTTC. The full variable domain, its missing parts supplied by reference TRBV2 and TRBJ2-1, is EPEVTQTPSHQVTQMGQEVILRCVPISNHLYFYWYRQILGQKVEFLVSFYNNEISEKSEIFDDQFSVERPDGSNFTLKIRSTKLEDSAMYFCATRGAYNEQFFGPGTRLTVL.